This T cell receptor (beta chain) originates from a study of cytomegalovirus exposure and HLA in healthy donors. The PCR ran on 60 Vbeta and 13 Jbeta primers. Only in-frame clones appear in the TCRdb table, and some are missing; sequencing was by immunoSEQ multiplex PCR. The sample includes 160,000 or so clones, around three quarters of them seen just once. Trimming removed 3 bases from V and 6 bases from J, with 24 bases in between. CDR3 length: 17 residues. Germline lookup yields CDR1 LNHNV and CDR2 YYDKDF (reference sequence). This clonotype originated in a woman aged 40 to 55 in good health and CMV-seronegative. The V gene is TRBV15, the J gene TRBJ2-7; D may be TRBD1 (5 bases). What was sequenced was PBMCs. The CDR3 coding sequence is TGTGCCACCAGCAGGCCGCCTCTGGGGCCACCCAGGACCGAGCAGTACTTC. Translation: CATSRPPLGPPRTEQYF. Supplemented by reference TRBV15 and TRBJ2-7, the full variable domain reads DAMVIQNPRYQVTQFGKPVTLSCSQTLNHNVMYWYQQKSSQAPKLLFHYYDKDFNNEADTPDNFQSRRPNTSFCFLDIRSPGLGDTAMYLCATSRPPLGPPRTEQYFGPGTRLTVT.